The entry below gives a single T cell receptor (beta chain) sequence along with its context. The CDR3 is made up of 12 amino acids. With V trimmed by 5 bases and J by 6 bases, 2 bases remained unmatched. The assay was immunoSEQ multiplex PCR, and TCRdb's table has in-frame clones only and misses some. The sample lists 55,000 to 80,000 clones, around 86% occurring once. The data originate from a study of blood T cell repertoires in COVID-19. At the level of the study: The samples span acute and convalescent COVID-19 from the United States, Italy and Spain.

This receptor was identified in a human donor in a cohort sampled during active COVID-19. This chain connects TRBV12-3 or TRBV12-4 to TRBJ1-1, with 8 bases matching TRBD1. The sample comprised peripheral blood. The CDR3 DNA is TGTGCCAGCAGTCCACAGGGGGCTGAAGCTTTCTTT. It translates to CASSPQGAEAFF.